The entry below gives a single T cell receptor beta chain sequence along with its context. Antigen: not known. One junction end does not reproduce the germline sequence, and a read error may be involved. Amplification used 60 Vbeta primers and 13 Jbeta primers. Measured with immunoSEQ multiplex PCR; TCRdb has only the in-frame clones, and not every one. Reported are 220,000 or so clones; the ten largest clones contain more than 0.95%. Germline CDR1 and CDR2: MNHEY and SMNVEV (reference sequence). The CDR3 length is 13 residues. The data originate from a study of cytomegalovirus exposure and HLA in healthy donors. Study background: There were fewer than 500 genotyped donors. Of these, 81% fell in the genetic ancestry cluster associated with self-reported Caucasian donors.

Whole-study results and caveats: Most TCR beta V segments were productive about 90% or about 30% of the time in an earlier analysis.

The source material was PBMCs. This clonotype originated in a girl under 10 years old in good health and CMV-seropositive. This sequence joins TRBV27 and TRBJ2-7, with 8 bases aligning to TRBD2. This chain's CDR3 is CASSLHSGADLRF. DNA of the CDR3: TGTGCCAGCAGTTTACATAGCGGGGCTGATCTACGCTTC.